The clone carrying this T cell receptor beta chain was detected ten times or more. What it binds is unknown. This sample was included in a study of T cells in Graves' hyperthyroidism and ophthalmopathy. Across the whole study: The initial diagnosis was the point when peripheral blood was collected, ahead of any treatment.

Study-level points and caveats: In the blood, most expanded thyroid clonotypes above 0.001 appeared as well.

The CDR3 has 14 amino acids. Germline loops: CDR1 MNHEY, CDR2 SVGEGT. Trimming pared 7 bases from V and 3 bases from J, leaving 15 bases between. Diagnoses were established using clinical symptoms, serum thyroxine and TRAb, thyroid ultrasound and orbital computed tomography. RNA transcripts were the template for amplifying TCR beta CDR3 regions. RT-PCR in the first round (using the HTBI primer set) targeted the TCR CDR3. TCRdb re-analysed the multiplex PCR reads in MiXCR, keeping a single row per CDR3 protein. Among some 570,000 distinct CDR3 sequences listed, 17% were seen once. This TCR was sampled from a woman aged 18-29 years with Graves' ophthalmopathy. Sequencing was performed on blood. The chain employs TRBV6-2 or TRBV6-3 and TRBJ1-1; the D gene is possibly TRBD1 (6 bases). The CDR3 spells CASNIGGLDTEAFF. The CDR3 bases are TGTGCCAGCAATATCGGGGGGCTCGACACTGAAGCTTTCTTT.